This T cell receptor beta chain is from a study of T-cell reconstitution after alpha-beta-depleted transplantation in children. Whole-study results and caveats: At around two months after transplant, the alpha-beta T cells were reportedly derived from several hundred expanded clones that came from non-depleted graft cells. Surviving thymic progenitors and recipient T cells were the source of high TCRbeta diversity at day 60 in some patients. From newly produced T cells came most of the T-cell counts and diversity one year after transplant.

This sample's TCRbeta library carried unique molecular identifier barcodes. TCRdb used MiXCR to reprocess the PCR reads, holding one entry per CDR3 protein. There are over 200,000 distinct CDR3 sequences in the sample; roughly 10% occur only once, and 28% lies in the top ten. The V end lost 2 bases, the J end lost 1 base, and 11 bases lay between the germline ends. From germline, CDR1 is SEHNR and CDR2 FQNEAQ (reference sequence). This CDR3 region has 15 residues. This clonotype was seen repeatedly, ten times or more. Its antigen is not known. The source material was PBMCs, sampled before TCRalphabeta/CD19-depleted stem cell transplant. The receptor was isolated from a child less than two years old with acute myeloid leukemia, due to receive a stem cell transplant. The gene calls are TRBV7-9 and TRBJ2-5; D ambiguous. As DNA, the CDR3 is TGTGCCAGCAGCTTATACCCAGCCCTCCAAGAGACCCAGTACTTC. Translated, it gives CASSLYPALQETQYF.